This is a list of T cell receptor beta chains from one sample in a study of T cell changes during pregnancy in multiple sclerosis. The method was immunoSEQ multiplex PCR; TCRdb's version includes in-frame clones alone and lacks a portion of them. The sample has approximately 16,000 clones; about 83% are singletons. The input for sequencing was CD8+ T cells from peripheral blood mononuclear cells, taken after pregnancy. These receptor sequences come from a female donor in good health, enrolled as a control in a pregnancy study. Both conserved end residues are part of each CDR3. D genes are given only for firm matches. For some rows the clone size is stated as once, few or many, or as a class when expanded; others skip it.

D	V	J	size	length	CDR3	DNA
-	TRBV27	TRBJ2-1	-	13	CASSLSVYNEQFF	TGTGCCAGCAGTTTAAGCGTCTACAATGAGCAGTTCTTC
-	TRBV5-4	TRBJ2-1	few	13	CASSLGPVIEQFF	TGTGCCAGCAGCTTGGGCCCAGTTATCGAGCAGTTCTTC
-	TRBV19	TRBJ1-1	-	12	CASSMRNTEAFF	TGTGCCAGTAGTATGAGGAACACTGAAGCTTTCTTT
-	TRBV6-4	TRBJ2-1	medium-sized	16	CASSEFERSSYNEQFF	TGTGCCAGCAGTGAGTTCGAGCGGAGCTCCTACAATGAGCAGTTCTTC
-	TRBV30	TRBJ2-2	-	12	CAWRGPTGELFF	TGTGCCTGGAGGGGCCCCACCGGGGAGCTGTTTTTT
TRBD1	TRBV29-1	TRBJ2-6	-	19	CSVEDRGTGEYSGANVLTF	TGCAGCGTTGAAGATCGGGGGACAGGGGAGTACTCTGGGGCCAACGTCCTGACTTTC
TRBD2	TRBV4-3	TRBJ2-3	-	16	CASSPKKGLTTDTQYF	TGCGCCAGCAGCCCGAAGAAGGGACTAACCACAGATACGCAGTATTTT
-	TRBV27	TRBJ2-1	-	12	CASSEDGDEQFF	TGTGCCAGCAGCGAAGATGGAGATGAGCAGTTCTTC
-	TRBV7-2	TRBJ2-2	once	11	CASTSGGELFF	TGTGCCAGCACCTCCGGCGGGGAGCTGTTTTTT
-	TRBV27	TRBJ1-1	-	12	CASSSQGTEAFF	TGTGCCAGCAGTTCACAGGGAACTGAAGCTTTCTTT
-	TRBV6-1	TRBJ2-2	few	14	CASTGSVGPGELFF	TGTGCCAGCACCGGTAGCGTAGGTCCCGGGGAGCTGTTTTTT
TRBD2	TRBV7-6	TRBJ2-2	once	15	CASSPTSGSTGELFF	TGTGCCAGCAGCCCGACTAGCGGGAGTACCGGGGAGCTGTTTTTT
TRBD1	TRBV6-5	TRBJ1-2	-	15	CASSNYFGTEDGYTF	TGTGCCAGCAGTAACTATTTTGGGACAGAGGATGGCTACACCTTC
-	TRBV15	TRBJ2-5	-	14	CATSGRDSQETQYF	TGTGCCACCAGCGGCCGGGACTCCCAAGAGACCCAGTACTTC
TRBD2	TRBV6-1	TRBJ2-6	-	15	CASTSGSSGANVLTF	TGTGCCAGCACTAGCGGAAGCTCTGGGGCCAACGTCCTGACTTTC
-	TRBV29-1	TRBJ2-7	-	13	CSVPSRSSYEQYF	TGCAGCGTTCCTTCGAGGAGCTCCTACGAGCAGTACTTC
-	TRBV27	TRBJ2-3	-	14	CATSDRPNTDTQYF	TGTGCCACCTCTGACAGGCCTAACACAGATACGCAGTATTTT
TRBD2	TRBV30	TRBJ2-1	few	16	CAWSVHGSGRSNEQFF	TGTGCCTGGAGTGTACATGGTAGCGGGAGGTCCAATGAGCAGTTCTTC
-	TRBV11-2	TRBJ1-2	-	13	CASSLDSNYGYTF	TGTGCCAGCAGCCTGGACAGCAACTATGGCTACACCTTC
TRBD2	TRBV4-2	TRBJ2-1	-	16	CASSQVEGLGDNEQFF	TGTGCCAGCAGCCAAGTAGAGGGACTAGGAGACAATGAGCAGTTCTTC
TRBD1	TRBV7-9	TRBJ1-5	-	14	CASSWGQNSQPQHF	TGTGCCAGCAGTTGGGGACAGAACAGTCAGCCCCAGCATTTT
-	TRBV6-4	TRBJ2-3	-	14	CASSERAGTDTQYF	TGTGCCAGCAGTGAGAGGGCGGGGACGGATACGCAGTATTTT
TRBD2	TRBV9	TRBJ2-5	-	14	CASSSSGVLETQYF	TGTGCCAGCAGCTCTAGCGGAGTGCTAGAGACCCAGTACTTC
-	TRBV6-1	TRBJ2-7	-	13	CASSRDSTYEQYF	TGTGCCAGCAGTCGTGACAGCACCTACGAGCAGTACTTC
TRBD1	TRBV7-2	TRBJ2-7	once	16	CASSLVGTGFPYEQYF	TGTGCCAGCAGCTTAGTAGGGACAGGTTTTCCCTACGAGCAGTACTTC
TRBD1	TRBV6-4	TRBJ2-3	-	14	CASSKGQGGDTQYF	TGTGCCAGCAGTAAGGGACAGGGCGGAGATACGCAGTATTTT
-	TRBV4-3	TRBJ2-3	-	15	CASSQDRESSDTQYF	TGCGCCAGCAGCCAAGACAGGGAATCATCAGATACGCAGTATTTT
-	TRBV10-3	TRBJ1-1	-	16	CAISVHREGGNTEAFF	TGTGCCATCAGTGTACACAGGGAAGGAGGGAACACTGAAGCTTTCTTT
TRBD1	TRBV6-5	TRBJ1-1	-	15	CASSYLQGGKTEAFF	TGTGCCAGCAGTTACCTGCAGGGGGGAAAAACTGAAGCTTTCTTT
-	TRBV6-1	TRBJ2-3	-	13	CASRDGTTRLTYF	TGTGCCAGCAGGGACGGGACAACCCGTTTGACGTATTTT
-	TRBV7-6	TRBJ1-2	-	16	CASSLTLGGLSYGYTF	TGTGCCAGCAGCTTAACGTTGGGAGGGCTCAGCTATGGCTACACCTTC
-	TRBV9	TRBJ2-3	-	13	CASSVGGTDTQYF	TGTGCCAGCAGCGTAGGCGGCACAGATACGCAGTATTTT
-	TRBV4-2	TRBJ2-7	-	15	CASSQDVGAAYEQYF	TGTGCCAGCAGCCAAGATGTGGGGGCCGCCTACGAGCAGTACTTC
TRBD1	TRBV15	TRBJ1-1	-	15	CATSINTGGASEAFF	TGTGCCACCAGCATCAATACAGGGGGCGCGTCCGAAGCTTTCTTT
TRBD2	TRBV4-2	TRBJ2-1	-	16	CASSQDPGGGRNEQFF	TGTGCCAGCAGCCAAGATCCCGGCGGGGGGCGCAATGAGCAGTTCTTC
-	TRBV6-5	TRBJ1-1	-	13	CASSYSMDSEAFF	TGTGCCAGCAGTTACTCGATGGACAGTGAAGCTTTCTTT
TRBD1	TRBV6-1	TRBJ2-7	-	13	CASIGTGLYEQYF	TGTGCCAGCATCGGGACAGGGCTTTACGAGCAGTACTTC
TRBD2	TRBV4-1	TRBJ2-1	-	18	CASSQGGWGLAGDNEQFF	TGCGCCAGCAGCCAGGGTGGGTGGGGACTAGCGGGCGATAATGAGCAGTTCTTC
-	TRBV6-5	TRBJ1-2	-	13	CASRTAGPDGYTF	TGTGCCAGCAGAACTGCAGGGCCTGACGGCTACACCTTC
-	TRBV19	TRBJ2-4	-	15	CASSIVGGAKNIQYF	TGTGCCAGTAGTATAGTAGGGGGAGCCAAAAACATTCAGTACTTC
-	TRBV30	TRBJ1-3	-	15	CAWSVISLTPNTIYF	TGTGCCTGGAGTGTAATATCCCTAACCCCAAACACCATATATTTT
TRBD1	TRBV6-1	TRBJ1-6	few	15	CASSESGTGASPLHF	TGTGCCAGCAGTGAAAGCGGGACAGGGGCTTCACCCCTCCACTTT
TRBD1	TRBV5-4	TRBJ2-7	-	17	CASSPGPPRQGAYEQYF	TGTGCCAGCAGCCCGGGGCCACCGCGTCAGGGGGCGTACGAGCAGTACTTC
-	TRBV5-1	TRBJ2-3	few	13	CASSLGRPDTQYF	TGCGCCAGCAGCTTGGGCAGGCCAGATACGCAGTATTTT
-	TRBV6-1	TRBJ1-1	-	12	CASSTRGTEAFF	TGTGCCAGCAGCACCAGGGGTACTGAAGCTTTCTTT
TRBD1	TRBV7-9	TRBJ2-3	-	15	CASSSGQGYTDTQYF	TGTGCCAGCAGCTCCGGACAGGGGTACACAGATACGCAGTATTTT
TRBD1	TRBV19	TRBJ2-1	-	14	CASSIRGQYNEQFF	TGTGCCAGTAGTATACGGGGACAGTACAATGAGCAGTTCTTC
TRBD2	TRBV7-3	TRBJ2-2	-	18	CASSLTALASGRSGELFF	TGTGCCAGCAGCTTAACCGCTTTGGCTAGCGGGAGGTCCGGGGAGCTGTTTTTT
-	TRBV5-8	TRBJ2-1	-	15	CASSFNQGSYNEQFF	TGTGCCAGCAGCTTTAATCAGGGGTCCTACAATGAGCAGTTCTTC
-	TRBV5-1	TRBJ2-2	-	14	CASSSGVGTGELFF	TGCGCCAGCAGCTCAGGGGTGGGCACCGGGGAGCTGTTTTTT
TRBD1	TRBV4-1	TRBJ2-7	-	16	CASSQVYRDRAYEQYF	TGCGCCAGCAGCCAAGTTTATCGGGACAGAGCCTACGAGCAGTACTTC
-	TRBV6-4	TRBJ2-2	few	13	CASSEGATGELFF	TGTGCCAGCAGTGAGGGGGCCACCGGGGAGCTGTTTTTT
-	TRBV6-4	TRBJ2-1	-	12	CAREGQHNEQFF	TGTGCCAGGGAGGGACAGCACAATGAGCAGTTCTTC
-	TRBV27	TRBJ1-4	-	15	CASSLARATNEKLFF	TGTGCCAGCAGTTTAGCCCGGGCAACTAATGAAAAACTGTTTTTT
-	TRBV25-1	TRBJ2-2	-	16	CASSVAAGGGGGELFF	TGTGCCAGCAGTGTAGCTGCTGGGGGCGGCGGCGGGGAGCTGTTTTTT
TRBD2	TRBV6-4	TRBJ2-3	-	16	CASSDLAGGSTDTQYF	TGTGCCAGCAGTGACCTGGCGGGGGGAAGCACAGATACGCAGTATTTT
-	TRBV28	TRBJ1-2	-	15	CASSFGGIGKGGYTF	TGTGCCAGCAGTTTCGGCGGGATAGGGAAGGGCGGCTACACCTTC
TRBD1	TRBV30	TRBJ1-1	-	14	CAWSPGQGNTEAFF	TGTGCCTGGAGTCCGGGACAGGGAAACACTGAAGCTTTCTTT
-	TRBV6-5	TRBJ1-6	-	14	CASSYGAENSPLHF	TGTGCCAGCAGTTACGGGGCAGAAAATTCACCCCTCCACTTT